This T cell receptor (beta chain) emerged from a study of identical twins. Via MiXCR, TCRdb re-called the 5' RACE reads, giving one row per CDR3 protein. The table lists about 460,000 distinct CDR3 sequences, approximately 14% of them singletons. Another study also made use of these data, one on yellow fever vaccine responses in identical twins.

The material sequenced was CD4+ T cells sorted from blood. The sequence was collected from a young woman in good health.

The CDR3 reads CASSTRLAGNNEQFF. The DNA for the CDR3 is TGTGCCAGCAGTACGCGGCTAGCGGGGAACAATGAGCAGTTCTTC. This chain links TRBV6-1 with TRBJ2-1, with TRBD2 identical over 9 bases. Germline trimming cut 5 bases from V and 5 bases from J; bases unmatched to any gene: 7. CDR3 size: 15 residues. Germline CDR1 is MNHNS and CDR2 is SASEGT.